One sample yielded the 19 T cell receptor beta chains listed below, sequenced in a study of CD8 T cells in Susac syndrome. Random-hexamer reverse transcription was applied to roughly 0.5 to 1 ug RNA. TCRdb recomputed calls from the immunoSEQ multiplex PCR reads with MiXCR, one row per CDR3 protein. The table has about 200,000 distinct CDR3 sequences, roughly nine tenths seen once. Input material: CD4+ T cells from PBMCs. These receptors all stem from a human donor with Susac syndrome.

This chain joins TRBV6-2 or TRBV6-3 and TRBJ1-4; D remains ambiguous. Germline-derived CDR1 and CDR2 are MNHEY and SVGEGT. CDR3 size: 15 residues. V was shortened by 5 bases and J by 7 bases, with 17 bases between the two germline ends. The CDR3 DNA sequence: TGTGCCAGCAGTCAAACGGACCGTACGGGTGAAAAACTGTTTTTT. Its protein product is CASSQTDRTGEKLFF.

This clonotype was observed a handful of times. The chain's CDR3 is CASSLIAGIADTGELFF. CDR3 coding DNA: TGTGCCAGCAGCTTAATAGCAGGGATCGCAGACACCGGGGAGCTGTTTTTT. The chain employs TRBV7-3 and TRBJ2-2, with a possible D match to TRBD1 (5 bases). Looked up from germline, CDR1 is SGHTA and CDR2 is FQGTGA. Trimming left V 1 base short and J 3 bases short, with 15 bases between. CDR3 length equals 17 residues.

The rearrangement joins TRBV20-1 to TRBJ1-2; 7 bases align to TRBD1. The CDR3 has 15 amino acids. V lost 5 bases to trimming and J lost 4 bases; unmatched junction nucleotides: 13. In germline, CDR1 is DFQATT, CDR2 SNEGSKA (reference sequence). In DNA, the CDR3 is TGCAGTGCTGTAGAGGGACAGATGGTTAGCTATGGCTACACCTTC. This gives the protein CSAVEGQMVSYGYTF.

J is TRBJ1-2 and V is TRBV28; TRBD1 matches at 9 bases. Losses at the gene ends were 5 bases for V and 6 bases for J; bases not matched to a gene: 10. The CDR3 totals 15 residues. CDR1 and CDR2 from the germline V gene are MDHEN and SYDVKM. CDR3 sequence (DNA): TGTGCCAGCAGTCCCGGCGGGACAGGGATAGATGGCTACACCTTC. This translates into CASSPGGTGIDGYTF.

This chain uses TRBV7-8 with TRBJ2-5; D may be TRBD1 (5 bases). Per the germline V gene, CDR1 is SGHVS and CDR2 is FQNEAQ. This CDR3 has 15 residues. Trimming took 9 bases from V and 0 from J, leaving 17 bases between them. In DNA, the CDR3 is TGTGCCAGTGTCCGGGCAGGGATGGACCAAGAGACCCAGTACTTC. The encoded protein is CASVRAGMDQETQYF.

The CDR3 is CAITNQPGLAGVVNTGELFF. The CDR3, as DNA: TGTGCCATCACCAACCAACCGGGACTAGCGGGAGTGGTTAACACCGGGGAGCTGTTTTTT. The rearrangement joins TRBV10-3 to TRBJ2-2, with TRBD2 matching 14 bases. Losses at the gene ends were 7 bases for V and 2 bases for J; bases not matched to a gene: 15. This CDR3 is built from 20 residues. Looked up from germline, CDR1 is ENHRY and CDR2 is SYGVKD.

The chain recombines TRBV10-3 with TRBJ1-1; no firm D call. CDR1 and CDR2 (germline): ENHRY, SYGVKD. Trimming removed 3 bases at V and 0 bases at J, with 11 bases between. This CDR3 contains 15 residues. CDR3 DNA: TGTGCCATCAGTGATCTGGACGAAATGAACACTGAAGCTTTCTTT. Protein product: CAISDLDEMNTEAFF.

Here the CDR3 DNA reads TGTGCCAGCACTGGGATACAGGGGAACACTGAAGCTTTCTTT. It specifies CASTGIQGNTEAFF. This sequence joins TRBV2 and TRBJ1-1, with a weak D call TRBD1 (6 bases). This CDR3 region has 14 residues. Germline assignment: CDR1 SNHLY and CDR2 FYNNEI. The germline V and J ends were trimmed by 7 bases and 1 base, with 13 bases remaining between them.

V usage is TRBV2 and J usage is TRBJ2-1; TRBD2 matches 14 bases. CDR1 and CDR2 from the germline V gene are SNHLY and FYNNEI. Losses at the gene ends were 4 bases for V and 8 bases for J; bases not matched to a gene: 7. The CDR3 sequence is 16 residues long. The CDR3 DNA reads as TGTGCCAGCAGTGTAGAGGGACTAGCGGGAGATGATGAGCAGTTCTTC. Its protein product is CASSVEGLAGDDEQFF.

This clonotype has only one observation. The V call is TRBV19, the J call TRBJ2-1; 7 bases agree with TRBD2. With 5 bases clipped from V and 4 bases from J, the junction kept 2 bases outside the gene matches. The CDR3 spans 13 residues. CDR1 and CDR2 from the germline V gene are LNHDA and SQIVND (reference sequence). CDR3 coding DNA: TGTGCCAGTAGTGGGACTAAATACAATGAGCAGTTCTTC. It encodes CASSGTKYNEQFF.

The chain links TRBV6-5 to TRBJ2-5; TRBD1 matches at 8 bases. CDR1 MNHEY and CDR2 SVGAGI come from the germline V gene. V lost 7 bases to trimming and J lost 2 bases; unmatched junction nucleotides: 9. The CDR3 sequence is 15 residues long. DNA of the CDR3: TGTGCCAGCAACAGACAGGGGTACCCGCAAGAGACCCAGTACTTC. Translating gives CASNRQGYPQETQYF.

The chain couples TRBV12-3 or TRBV12-4 to TRBJ2-5; the match to TRBD2 covers 7 bases. V dropped 6 bases and J dropped 2; count of bases not matched to a gene: 6. This CDR3 has 14 residues. This CDR3 is CASRAGEMQETQYF. Here the CDR3 DNA reads TGTGCCAGCAGGGCGGGGGAAATGCAAGAGACCCAGTACTTC.

The chain employs TRBV5-1 and TRBJ2-1; possibly TRBD2 for D (5 bases). This CDR3 comprises 14 residues. The ends were cut back, 0 bases at V and 5 bases at J, with 9 bases in the middle. The germline V gene encodes CDR1 SGHRS and CDR2 YFSETQ. Here the CDR3 reads CASSLGHGNNEQFF. The CDR3, as DNA: TGCGCCAGCAGCTTGGGTCACGGGAACAATGAGCAGTTCTTC.

The chain combines TRBV14 with TRBJ2-1; D is unclear. The V end lost 1 base, the J end lost 9 bases, and 19 bases lay between the germline ends. Germline loops: CDR1 SGHDN, CDR2 FVKESK. There are 16 residues in the CDR3. This chain's CDR3 is CASSQGTTPKISEQFF. The CDR3, as DNA: TGTGCCAGCAGCCAAGGTACGACTCCGAAGATAAGTGAGCAGTTCTTC.

The chain has TRBV6-5 and TRBJ1-1, with D unclear. The CDR3 is made up of 14 amino acids. CDR1 MNHEY and CDR2 SVGAGI come from the germline V gene. V shed 7 bases and J shed 0 bases, with 12 bases lying between them. The CDR3 sequence: CASTRTDLNTEAFF. In DNA form, the CDR3 reads TGTGCCAGCACTCGGACGGACTTGAACACTGAAGCTTTCTTT.

This sequence joins TRBV20-1 and TRBJ2-7; a weak D match, TRBD2 (6 bases). The CDR3 runs 13 residues. V gave up 5 bases and J gave up 3 bases, with 14 bases separating them. Germline V CDR1 and CDR2: DFQATT, SNEGSKA (reference sequence). The CDR3 region has the DNA TGCAGTGCTCCGACTAGTGGATACTACGAGCAGTACTTC. This gives the protein CSAPTSGYYEQYF.

The CDR3 region has the DNA TGTGCCAGCAGCCACGGTCTAGCGGGAGTCGACGAGCAGTACTTC. This gives the protein CASSHGLAGVDEQYF. This chain uses TRBV3-1 with TRBJ2-7; 10 positions agree with TRBD2. Germline lookup yields CDR1 LGHDT and CDR2 YNNKEL (reference sequence). This CDR3 has 15 amino acids. Trimming cost V 3 bases and J 5 bases; bases outside gene matches: 7.

The chain recombines TRBV11-2 with TRBJ2-1; the D gene is possibly TRBD2 (5 bases). This CDR3 is 15 amino acids long. Trimming cost V 3 bases and J 4 bases, with 13 bases left between them. From germline, CDR1 is SGHAT and CDR2 FQNNGV. The CDR3 spells CASSFLTRRYNEQFF. The CDR3 DNA reads TGTGCCAGCAGCTTTCTAACTAGGAGATACAATGAGCAGTTCTTC. Complete variable domain (other parts from reference TRBV11-2 and TRBJ2-1): EAGVAQSPRYKIIEKRQSVAFWCNPISGHATLYWYQQILGQGPKLLIQFQNNGVVDDSQLPKDRFSAERLKGVDSTLKIQPAKLEDSAVYLCASSFLTRRYNEQFFGPGTRLTVL.

The chain carries TRBV20-1 and TRBJ1-1; TRBD1 aligns across 7 bases. The germline V gene has CDR1 DFQATT and CDR2 SNEGSKA (reference sequence). The CDR3 is 13 residues long. J was trimmed by 0 bases and V by 5 bases; bases with no gene match: 3. CDR3 in DNA: TGCAGTGCTCAACAGGGGCTGAACACTGAAGCTTTCTTT. Encoded protein: CSAQQGLNTEAFF.